Below are 24 T cell receptor beta chains sequenced from a single sample in a study of blood T cell repertoires in COVID-19. Data came from immunoSEQ multiplex PCR; TCRdb stores just in-frame clones and leaves some out. The sample includes 100,000 to 150,000 clones, approximately 74% of them seen just once. The sample was peripheral blood. These receptors were collected from a man in his 60s with acute or convalescent COVID-19.

The CDR3 bases are TGTGCCAGCAGAGGGACTAGCGGGGGGCCGCAAGAGCAGTTCTTC. It translates to CASRGTSGGPQEQFF. The chain recombines TRBV27 with TRBJ2-1, with TRBD2 matching over 15 bases. V lost 6 bases, J lost 10 bases, and 7 bases stayed unmatched. CDR1 is MNHEY, CDR2 SMNVEV, per germline (reference sequence). The CDR3 runs to 15 residues.

The chain carries TRBV12-3 or TRBV12-4 and TRBJ1-2; TRBD1 is a possible D gene (5 bases). CDR3 length: 12 residues. Trimming stripped 8 bases from V and 11 bases from J, with 18 bases between. CDR3 coding DNA: TGTGCCAGCTGCGGATGGGACTTTAGGTACACCTTC. Amino acids: CASCGWDFRYTF.

The chain employs TRBV4-2 and TRBJ2-2; 10 nucleotides line up with TRBD2. The CDR3 is 18 residues long. The V gene's germline CDR1 is LGHNA and CDR2 YNFKEQ. V gave up 0 bases and J gave up 4 bases; unmatched junction bases: 8. DNA for the CDR3: TGTGCCAGCAGCCAAGATGGCCAGCGGGAGGGCCGCACCGGGGAGCTGTTTTTT. It specifies CASSQDGQREGRTGELFF.

The CDR3 bases are TGTGCCAGCAGCCCAGGACTAGCGGGAGTACCCCAGACCCAGTACTTC. Its protein product is CASSPGLAGVPQTQYF. The rearrangement uses TRBV11-2 and TRBJ2-5; 13 nucleotides align to TRBD2. The CDR3 is made up of 16 amino acids. The germline CDR1 and CDR2 sequences are SGHAT and FQNNGV. V lost 5 bases to trimming and J lost 6 bases; unmatched junction nucleotides: 9.

The V gene is TRBV6-5, the J gene TRBJ2-7; 7 nucleotides agree with TRBD2. Germline V lookup: CDR1 MNHEY, CDR2 SVGAGI. The CDR3 sequence is 13 residues long. With V trimmed by 7 bases and J by 6 bases, 9 bases remained unmatched. CDR3 loop: CASTTSKGLEQYF. The CDR3 coding sequence is TGTGCCAGCACGACTAGCAAGGGACTCGAGCAGTACTTC.

As for this clone: The same CDR3 arises from other DNA sequences in this sample as well. This chain uses TRBV30 with TRBJ1-5; 7 bases fit TRBD1. The CDR3 has 13 amino acids. The germline V gene encodes CDR1 GTSNPN and CDR2 SVGIG (reference sequence). J lost 5 bases, V lost 3 bases, and 4 bases had no gene match. CDR3 bases: TGTGCCTGGAGCAGACAGGGAGATCAGCCCCAGCATTTT. Protein product: CAWSRQGDQPQHF.

The chain links TRBV6-1 to TRBJ2-7, with 7 bases aligning to TRBD2. Germline values: CDR1 MNHNS, CDR2 SASEGT. This CDR3 is built from 12 residues. V gave up 4 bases and J gave up 8 bases; unmatched junction bases: 5. In DNA, the CDR3 is TGTGCCAGCAGTGGAGCAGCGGGGCAGCAGTACTTC. This translates into CASSGAAGQQYF.

The chain joins TRBV6-2 or TRBV6-3 to TRBJ1-1; D might be TRBD1 (5 bases). V was trimmed by 5 bases and J by 6 bases, leaving 7 bases between them. This CDR3 is built from 11 residues. Germline V gene lookup returns CDR1 MNHEY and CDR2 SVGEGT. Here the CDR3 reads CASSRGAEAFF. CDR3 in DNA: TGTGCCAGCAGTCGGGGGGCTGAAGCTTTCTTT.

The chain recombines TRBV25-1 with TRBJ1-2, with D possibly matching TRBD1 (6 bases). The CDR3 is 13 amino acids. Germline assignment: CDR1 MGHDK and CDR2 SYGVNS. Trimming took 5 bases from V and 7 from J, leaving 14 bases between them. The CDR3 here is CASSLDGGAGYTF. CDR3 nucleotides: TGTGCCAGCAGTTTAGATGGGGGCGCTGGCTACACCTTC.

The CDR3 loop reads CASSPLNRDNTLHF. In DNA form, the CDR3 reads TGTGCCAGCAGCCCACTAAACCGGGACAATACCCTCCACTTT. This chain links TRBV7-8 with TRBJ1-6, with D possibly being TRBD1 (6 bases). The ends were cut back, 5 bases at V and 14 bases at J, with 19 bases in the middle. This CDR3 region has 14 residues. CDR1 is SGHVS, CDR2 FQNEAQ, per germline. Variable domain in full (rest from reference TRBV7-8 and TRBJ1-6): GAGVSQSPRYKVAKRGQDVALRCDPISGHVSLFWYQQALGQGPEFLTYFQNEAQLDKSGLPSDRFFAERPEGSVSTLKIQRTQQEDSAVYLCASSPLNRDNTLHFGNGTRLTVT.

The chain joins TRBV12-3 or TRBV12-4 to TRBJ2-7; D may be TRBD1 (6 bases). The CDR3 consists of 13 residues. The V end lost 7 bases, the J end lost 0 bases, and 10 bases lay between the germline ends. CDR3: CASKTGSSYEQYF. The CDR3 DNA sequence: TGTGCCAGCAAGACAGGTAGCTCCTACGAGCAGTACTTC.

The V call is TRBV28, the J call TRBJ1-2, with TRBD1 identical over 8 bases. The CDR3 spans 17 residues. The germline gives CDR1 MDHEN, CDR2 SYDVKM. The trim removed 6 bases at V and 4 bases at J, leaving 16 bases unmatched. CDR3 bases: TGTGCCAGCAGCACCCGAACTCCGGGACAGGTTATCTATGGCTACACCTTC. It is translated as CASSTRTPGQVIYGYTF.

The chain has TRBV11-2 and TRBJ2-7, with TRBD2 matching 8 bases. Germline assignment: CDR1 SGHAT and CDR2 FQNNGV. CDR3 length: 14 amino acids. Losses at the gene ends were 2 bases for V and 7 bases for J; bases not matched to a gene: 7. This CDR3 is CASSLNWRGVEQYF. Written as DNA, the CDR3 is TGTGCCAGCAGCTTAAACTGGCGGGGGGTTGAGCAGTACTTC.

This chain connects TRBV15 to TRBJ2-5, with D perhaps matching TRBD1 (5 bases). CDR1 is LNHNV and CDR2 is YYDKDF in the germline V gene (reference sequence). V lost 0 bases and J 5 bases, leaving 7 bases between the germline ends. The CDR3 extends over 13 amino acids. The CDR3 loop reads CATSRDRVETQYF. The CDR3 DNA reads as TGTGCCACCAGCAGAGACAGGGTGGAGACCCAGTACTTC.

J is TRBJ1-2 and V is TRBV6-5, with TRBD1 identical over 8 bases. Looked up from germline, CDR1 is MNHEY and CDR2 is SVGAGI. The V gene end was trimmed by 4 bases and the J gene end by 7 bases; junction bases not matched to a gene: 14. This CDR3 has 16 residues. The CDR3 nucleotides read TGTGCCAGCAGTTCCTCTAGGCCCGGGACAGGTGGTGGCTACACCTTC. Protein: CASSSSRPGTGGGYTF.

The chain couples TRBV11-2 to TRBJ2-2; 8 bases fit TRBD1. The trim removed 3 bases at V and 2 bases at J, leaving 5 bases unmatched. This CDR3 spans 16 amino acids. From germline, CDR1 is SGHAT and CDR2 FQNNGV. The CDR3: CASSFRDRTNTGELFF. In nucleotides, the CDR3 is TGTGCCAGCAGCTTCCGGGACAGGACAAACACCGGGGAGCTGTTTTTT.

This clone was seen a handful of times. The chain joins TRBV5-1 to TRBJ2-7; D is possibly TRBD1 (5 bases). The CDR3 consists of 15 residues. Trimming left V 0 bases short and J 2 bases short, with 12 bases between. CDR1 is SGHRS and CDR2 is YFSETQ in the germline V gene. The CDR3 loop reads CASSLAPGSPYEQYF. The DNA of the CDR3 is TGCGCCAGCAGCTTGGCGCCAGGGTCCCCCTACGAGCAGTACTTC.

J is TRBJ1-4 and V is TRBV7-8; TRBD1 might be the D (6 bases). The ends were cut back, 5 bases at V and 3 bases at J, with 13 bases in the middle. Germline V gives CDR1 SGHVS, CDR2 FQNEAQ. The CDR3 loop spans 15 amino acids. This chain's CDR3 is CASSATGFSNEKLFF. CDR3 bases: TGTGCCAGCAGCGCCACAGGGTTCTCTAATGAAAAACTGTTTTTT.

V gene TRBV24-1 combines with J gene TRBJ1-4; 7 bases map to TRBD1. J gave up 8 bases and V 2 bases, and 7 bases lay outside the gene matches. The length of the CDR3 is 15 residues. Germline assignment: CDR1 KGHDR and CDR2 SFDVKD. In nucleotides, the CDR3 is TGTGCCACCAGTGATTCCGACAGGGTAAACGAAAAACTGTTTTTT. Translating it yields CATSDSDRVNEKLFF.

J is TRBJ1-5 and V is TRBV30; possibly TRBD1 for D (5 bases). The ends were cut back, 3 bases at V and 4 bases at J, with 13 bases in the middle. The CDR3 runs 14 residues. Per the germline V gene, CDR1 is GTSNPN and CDR2 is SVGIG (reference sequence). CDR3 protein: CAWSLSGGNQPQHF. In DNA, the CDR3 is TGTGCCTGGAGCCTATCTGGGGGGAATCAGCCCCAGCATTTT.

The chain links TRBV7-2 to TRBJ2-1, with D uncertain. Trimming stripped 5 bases from V and 7 bases from J, with 12 bases between. Per the germline V gene, CDR1 is SGHTA and CDR2 is FQGNSA. This CDR3 is 13 amino acids long. CDR3 bases: TGTGCCAGCAGCCCCCCCTACGTAAATGAGCAGTTCTTC. Its translation is CASSPPYVNEQFF.

The rearrangement joins TRBV24-1 to TRBJ1-5, with a tentative D call TRBD1 (5 bases). Germline assignment: CDR1 KGHDR and CDR2 SFDVKD. Trimming removed 4 bases from V and 6 bases from J, with 9 bases in between. The CDR3 length is 13 residues. As DNA, the CDR3 is TGTGCCACCAGTGAAACACAGGCTCAGCCCCAGCATTTT. Its protein is CATSETQAQPQHF.

The CDR3: CASRAGQGGDTQYF. The CDR3 DNA follows: TGTGCCAGCAGGGCGGGACAGGGAGGAGATACGCAGTATTTT. This chain joins TRBV2 and TRBJ2-3; 9 bases map to TRBD1. Germline CDR1 is SNHLY and CDR2 is FYNNEI. Trimming at V came to 6 bases and at J to 5 bases, leaving 6 bases not matched to a gene. CDR3 size: 14 residues.

V usage is TRBV3-1 (or the pseudogene TRBV3-2) and J usage is TRBJ1-5; 7 positions agree with TRBD1. The CDR3 spans 15 residues. J was trimmed by 5 bases and V by 3 bases; bases with no gene match: 7. Germline lookup yields CDR1 LGHDT and CDR2 YNNKEL (reference sequence). CDR3 region: CASSQTTGRHQPQHF. The DNA of the CDR3 is TGTGCCAGCAGCCAGACGACAGGGAGGCATCAGCCCCAGCATTTT.